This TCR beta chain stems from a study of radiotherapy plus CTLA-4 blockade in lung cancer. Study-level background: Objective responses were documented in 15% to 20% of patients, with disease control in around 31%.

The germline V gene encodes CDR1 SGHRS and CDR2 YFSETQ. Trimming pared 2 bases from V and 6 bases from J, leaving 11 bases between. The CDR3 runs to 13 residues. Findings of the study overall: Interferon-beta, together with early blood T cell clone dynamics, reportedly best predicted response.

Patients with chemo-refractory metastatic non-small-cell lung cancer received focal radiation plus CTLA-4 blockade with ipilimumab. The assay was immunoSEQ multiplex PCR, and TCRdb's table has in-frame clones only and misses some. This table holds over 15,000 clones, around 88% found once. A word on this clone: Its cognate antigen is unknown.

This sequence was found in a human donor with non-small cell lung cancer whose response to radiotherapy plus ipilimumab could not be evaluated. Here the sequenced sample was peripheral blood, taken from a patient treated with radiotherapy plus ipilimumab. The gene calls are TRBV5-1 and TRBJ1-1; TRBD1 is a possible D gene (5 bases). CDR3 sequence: CASSFMVGAEAFF. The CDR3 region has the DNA TGCGCCAGCAGCTTTATGGTAGGGGCTGAAGCTTTCTTT.